The rows below give T cell receptor beta chains drawn from one sample of a study of blood T cell repertoires in COVID-19. Only in-frame clones appear in the TCRdb table, and some are missing; sequencing was by immunoSEQ multiplex PCR. Of a few hundred thousand clones detected, 90% appear once; the ten largest clones hold around 16%. The specimen sequenced was PBMCs or T cells enriched from blood (not recorded which). These receptors were obtained from a man aged 30 to 39 who had been exposed to COVID-19. The CDR3 runs from the conserved cysteine through the conserved F or W. Fields, in order: D gene, J gene, V gene, CDR3 protein. D genes are given only for firm matches.

d_call: TRBD2
j_call: TRBJ2-7
v_call: TRBV18
cdr3_aa: CASSQNRLAGVYEQYF

d_call: TRBD2
j_call: TRBJ2-1
v_call: TRBV11-1
cdr3_aa: CASSLASRGGYNEQFF

d_call: -
j_call: TRBJ2-1
v_call: TRBV4-1
cdr3_aa: CASSQGFRGYEQFF

d_call: -
j_call: TRBJ1-2
v_call: TRBV6-2/TRBV6-3
cdr3_aa: CASSYSSGVLGYTF

d_call: -
j_call: TRBJ2-5
v_call: TRBV6-5
cdr3_aa: CASSFDRSTQETQYF

d_call: -
j_call: TRBJ2-7
v_call: TRBV11-2
cdr3_aa: CASSLGSAGVNEQYF

d_call: TRBD2
j_call: TRBJ2-7
v_call: TRBV11-2
cdr3_aa: CASSPGGAFRGDLQNEQYF

d_call: -
j_call: TRBJ1-1
v_call: TRBV12-3/TRBV12-4
cdr3_aa: CASGVRANTEAFF

d_call: -
j_call: TRBJ1-1
v_call: TRBV13
cdr3_aa: CASSRENTEAFF

d_call: TRBD1
j_call: TRBJ2-5
v_call: TRBV6-5
cdr3_aa: CASSHPGQGAETQYF

d_call: TRBD1
j_call: TRBJ1-5
v_call: TRBV7-9
cdr3_aa: CASSPTGGNQPQHF

d_call: -
j_call: TRBJ1-3
v_call: TRBV7-2
cdr3_aa: CASSPQVVGSGNTIYF

d_call: -
j_call: TRBJ1-1
v_call: TRBV6-5
cdr3_aa: CASSYIDKAKEAFF

d_call: -
j_call: TRBJ1-5
v_call: TRBV28
cdr3_aa: CASSPRGVQPQHF

d_call: -
j_call: TRBJ2-7
v_call: TRBV11-1
cdr3_aa: CASSLGTSRDEQYF

d_call: -
j_call: TRBJ1-1
v_call: TRBV3-1/TRBV3-2
cdr3_aa: CASSQTTGMFAEAFF

d_call: -
j_call: TRBJ2-6
v_call: TRBV5-5
cdr3_aa: CASTIHLSGANVLTF

d_call: -
j_call: TRBJ2-7
v_call: TRBV29-1
cdr3_aa: CSVEGPFHLTYEQYF

d_call: TRBD2
j_call: TRBJ2-3
v_call: TRBV7-2
cdr3_aa: CASSFSRGETDTQYF

d_call: TRBD2
j_call: TRBJ2-1
v_call: TRBV5-5
cdr3_aa: CASSWSIGLVFNEQFF

d_call: -
j_call: TRBJ2-7
v_call: TRBV9
cdr3_aa: CASSLSGVSSYEQYF

d_call: -
j_call: TRBJ1-5
v_call: TRBV30
cdr3_aa: CAWSLGEDQPQHF

d_call: TRBD1
j_call: TRBJ1-6
v_call: TRBV14
cdr3_aa: CASSPTGGPSSPLHF

d_call: -
j_call: TRBJ2-5
v_call: TRBV11-2
cdr3_aa: CASSLDRETQYF

d_call: -
j_call: TRBJ1-2
v_call: TRBV4-1
cdr3_aa: CASSQVGGVNYGYTF

d_call: TRBD1
j_call: TRBJ1-1
v_call: TRBV3-1/TRBV3-2
cdr3_aa: CASSQGQVNTEAFF

d_call: TRBD1
j_call: TRBJ1-2
v_call: TRBV19
cdr3_aa: CASSIGPYTRQGDGYTF

d_call: -
j_call: TRBJ2-7
v_call: TRBV12-3/TRBV12-4
cdr3_aa: CASSTTGPYEQYF

d_call: TRBD1
j_call: TRBJ1-2
v_call: TRBV6-5
cdr3_aa: CASRQGNGYTF

d_call: TRBD1
j_call: TRBJ1-2
v_call: TRBV30
cdr3_aa: CAWIRDRVTGGYTF

d_call: TRBD2
j_call: TRBJ2-2
v_call: TRBV3-1/TRBV3-2
cdr3_aa: CASSQGLAGGGGELFF

d_call: TRBD1
j_call: TRBJ1-2
v_call: TRBV4-1
cdr3_aa: CASSQVGTAYGYTF

d_call: -
j_call: TRBJ1-2
v_call: TRBV9
cdr3_aa: CASSVAVRETPNYGYTF

d_call: -
j_call: TRBJ1-4
v_call: TRBV29-1
cdr3_aa: CSASGFTNEKLFF

d_call: -
j_call: TRBJ2-7
v_call: TRBV19
cdr3_aa: CASSIGSGNVDEQYF

d_call: -
j_call: TRBJ1-1
v_call: TRBV7-2
cdr3_aa: CASSLFPDTEAFF

d_call: -
j_call: TRBJ1-2
v_call: TRBV7-2
cdr3_aa: CASGPPGGSGYTF

d_call: TRBD1
j_call: TRBJ1-3
v_call: TRBV6-5
cdr3_aa: CASSYSRTGQGNTIYF

d_call: -
j_call: TRBJ2-3
v_call: TRBV19
cdr3_aa: CASSLDRGTDTQYF

d_call: TRBD1
j_call: TRBJ2-3
v_call: TRBV4-2
cdr3_aa: CASSQPGQEADTQYF

d_call: -
j_call: TRBJ2-1
v_call: TRBV12-3/TRBV12-4
cdr3_aa: CASETPGYNEQFF